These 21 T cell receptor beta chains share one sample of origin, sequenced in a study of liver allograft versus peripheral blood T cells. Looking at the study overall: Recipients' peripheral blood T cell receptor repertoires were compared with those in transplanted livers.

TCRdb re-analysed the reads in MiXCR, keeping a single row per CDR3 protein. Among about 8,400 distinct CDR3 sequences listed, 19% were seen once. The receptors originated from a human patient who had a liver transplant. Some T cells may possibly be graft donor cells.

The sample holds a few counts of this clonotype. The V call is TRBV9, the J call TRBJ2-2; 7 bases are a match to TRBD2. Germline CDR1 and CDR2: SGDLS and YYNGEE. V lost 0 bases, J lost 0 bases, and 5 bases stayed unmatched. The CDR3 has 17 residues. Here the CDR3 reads CASSVARGTANTGELFF. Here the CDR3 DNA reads TGTGCCAGCAGCGTAGCGCGGGGGACTGCGAACACCGGGGAGCTGTTTTTT.

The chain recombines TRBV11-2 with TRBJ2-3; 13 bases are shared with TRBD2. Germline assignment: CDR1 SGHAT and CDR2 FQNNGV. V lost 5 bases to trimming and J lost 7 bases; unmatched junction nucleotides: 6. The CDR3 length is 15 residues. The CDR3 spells CASSDGTSGAYTQYF. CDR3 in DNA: TGTGCCAGCAGCGATGGGACTAGCGGGGCTTATACGCAGTATTTT.

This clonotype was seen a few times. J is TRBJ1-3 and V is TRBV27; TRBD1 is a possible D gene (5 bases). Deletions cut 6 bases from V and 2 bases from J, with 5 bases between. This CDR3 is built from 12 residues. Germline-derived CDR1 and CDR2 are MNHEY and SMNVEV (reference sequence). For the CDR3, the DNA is TGTGCCAGCAGGGGGGCTGGAAACACCATATATTTT. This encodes CASRGAGNTIYF.

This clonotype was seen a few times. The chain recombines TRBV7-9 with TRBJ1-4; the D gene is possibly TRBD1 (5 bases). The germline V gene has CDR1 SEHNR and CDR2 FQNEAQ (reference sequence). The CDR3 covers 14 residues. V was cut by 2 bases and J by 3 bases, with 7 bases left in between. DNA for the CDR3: TGTGCCAGCAGCTTACAGGGTTCTAATGAAAAACTGTTTTTT. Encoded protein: CASSLQGSNEKLFF.

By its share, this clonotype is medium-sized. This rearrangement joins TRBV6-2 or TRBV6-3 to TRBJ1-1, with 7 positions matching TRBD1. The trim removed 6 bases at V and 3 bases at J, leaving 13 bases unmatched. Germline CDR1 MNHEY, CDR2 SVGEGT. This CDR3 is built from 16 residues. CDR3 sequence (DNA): TGTGCCAGCAGGCGAGGGACAGCTATCTCGTACACTGAAGCTTTCTTT. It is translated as CASRRGTAISYTEAFF.

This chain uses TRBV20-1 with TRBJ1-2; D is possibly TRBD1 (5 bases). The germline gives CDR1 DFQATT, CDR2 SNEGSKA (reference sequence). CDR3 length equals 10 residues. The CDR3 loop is CSPGRGGYTF. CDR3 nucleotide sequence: TGCAGCCCAGGGCGGGGTGGCTACACCTTC.

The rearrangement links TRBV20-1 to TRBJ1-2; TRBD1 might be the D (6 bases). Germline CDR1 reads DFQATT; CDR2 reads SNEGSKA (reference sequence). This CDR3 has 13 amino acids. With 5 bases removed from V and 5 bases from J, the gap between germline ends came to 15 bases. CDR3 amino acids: CSAGQFESYGYTF. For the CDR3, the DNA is TGCAGTGCTGGACAGTTTGAGAGTTATGGCTACACCTTC.

CDR3 in DNA: TGTGCCAGCAGTCGCGGACTAACGAACACTGAAGCTTTCTTT. This sequence encodes CASSRGLTNTEAFF. This chain connects TRBV27 to TRBJ1-1; no definite D call. V was clipped by 5 bases and J by 1 base, with 11 bases between them. This CDR3 spans 14 amino acids. Germline values: CDR1 MNHEY, CDR2 SMNVEV (reference sequence).

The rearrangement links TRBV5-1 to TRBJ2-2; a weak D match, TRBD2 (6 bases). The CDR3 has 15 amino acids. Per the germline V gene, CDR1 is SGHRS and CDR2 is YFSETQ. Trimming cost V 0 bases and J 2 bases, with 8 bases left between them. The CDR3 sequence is CASSLAGGNTGELFF. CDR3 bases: TGCGCCAGCAGCTTGGCCGGGGGAAACACCGGGGAGCTGTTTTTT.

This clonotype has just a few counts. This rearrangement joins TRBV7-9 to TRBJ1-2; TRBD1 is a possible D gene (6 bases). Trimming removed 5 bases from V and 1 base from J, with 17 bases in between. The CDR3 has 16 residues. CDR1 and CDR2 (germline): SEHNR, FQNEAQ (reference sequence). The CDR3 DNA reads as TGTGCCAGCAGCCCTGGGGGGGGGGCCCTTAACTATGGCTACACCTTC. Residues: CASSPGGGALNYGYTF.

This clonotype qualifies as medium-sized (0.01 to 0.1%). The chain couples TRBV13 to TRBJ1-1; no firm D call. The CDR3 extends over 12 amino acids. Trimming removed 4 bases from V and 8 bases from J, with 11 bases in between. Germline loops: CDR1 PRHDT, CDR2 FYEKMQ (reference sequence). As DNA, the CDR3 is TGTGCCAGCAGCTCTTTATATTTGGAAGCTTTCTTT. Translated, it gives CASSSLYLEAFF.

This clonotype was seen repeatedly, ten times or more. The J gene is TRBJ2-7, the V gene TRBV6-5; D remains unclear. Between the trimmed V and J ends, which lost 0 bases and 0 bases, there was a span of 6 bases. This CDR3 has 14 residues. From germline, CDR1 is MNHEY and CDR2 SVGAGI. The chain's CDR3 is CASSYSSRSYEQYF. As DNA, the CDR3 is TGTGCCAGCAGTTACTCGTCGCGCTCCTACGAGCAGTACTTC.

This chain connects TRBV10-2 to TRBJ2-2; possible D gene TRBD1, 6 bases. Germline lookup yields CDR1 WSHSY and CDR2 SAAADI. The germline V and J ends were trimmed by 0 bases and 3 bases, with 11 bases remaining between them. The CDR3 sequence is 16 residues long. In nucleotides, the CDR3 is TGCGCCAGCAGTGAGTCGGGGGCTGGGTACACCGGGGAGCTGTTTTTT. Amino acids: CASSESGAGYTGELFF.

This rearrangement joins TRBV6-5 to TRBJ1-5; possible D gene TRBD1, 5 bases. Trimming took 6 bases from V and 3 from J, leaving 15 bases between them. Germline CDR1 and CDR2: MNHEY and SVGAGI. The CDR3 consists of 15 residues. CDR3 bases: TGTGCCAGCAGACCTTCAGGGACCCCCAATCAGCCCCAGCATTTT. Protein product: CASRPSGTPNQPQHF.

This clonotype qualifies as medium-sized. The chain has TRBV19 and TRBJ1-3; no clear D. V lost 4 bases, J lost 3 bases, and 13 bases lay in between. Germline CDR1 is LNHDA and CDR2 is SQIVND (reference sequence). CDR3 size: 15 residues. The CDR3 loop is CASSTSRAVGNTIYF. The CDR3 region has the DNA TGTGCCAGTAGTACGAGTCGGGCGGTTGGAAACACCATATATTTT.

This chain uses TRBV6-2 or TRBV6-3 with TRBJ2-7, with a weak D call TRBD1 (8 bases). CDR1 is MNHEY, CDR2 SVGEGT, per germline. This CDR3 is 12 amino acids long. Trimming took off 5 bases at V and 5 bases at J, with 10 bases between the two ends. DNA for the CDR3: TGTGCCAGCAGTACAGGGGGGGACGAGCAGTACTTC. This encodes CASSTGGDEQYF.

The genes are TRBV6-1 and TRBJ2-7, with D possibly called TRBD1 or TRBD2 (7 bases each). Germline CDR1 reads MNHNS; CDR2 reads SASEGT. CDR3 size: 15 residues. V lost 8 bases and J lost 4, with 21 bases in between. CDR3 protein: CASSRGGGYGYEQYF. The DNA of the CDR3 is TGTGCCAGCTCACGGGGAGGGGGCTATGGGTACGAGCAGTACTTC.

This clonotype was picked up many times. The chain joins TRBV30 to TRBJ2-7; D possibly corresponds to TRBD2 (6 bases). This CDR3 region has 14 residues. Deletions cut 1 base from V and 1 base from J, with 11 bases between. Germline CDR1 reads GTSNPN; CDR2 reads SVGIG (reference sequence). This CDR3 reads CAWSGGRGSYEQYF. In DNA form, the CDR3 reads TGTGCCTGGAGTGGCGGGCGGGGTTCCTACGAGCAGTACTTC.

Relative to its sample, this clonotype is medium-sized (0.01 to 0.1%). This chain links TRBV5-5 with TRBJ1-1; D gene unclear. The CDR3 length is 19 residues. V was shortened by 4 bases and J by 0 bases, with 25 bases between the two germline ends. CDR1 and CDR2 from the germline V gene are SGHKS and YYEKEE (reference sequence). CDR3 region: CASSAVLQSDPDLNTEAFF. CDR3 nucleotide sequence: TGTGCCAGCAGCGCGGTCCTACAGTCAGACCCGGACTTGAACACTGAAGCTTTCTTT.

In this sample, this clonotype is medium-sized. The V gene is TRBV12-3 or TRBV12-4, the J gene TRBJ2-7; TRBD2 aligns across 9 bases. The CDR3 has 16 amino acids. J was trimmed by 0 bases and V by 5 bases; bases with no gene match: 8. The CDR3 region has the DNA TGTGCCAGCAGTCCTCTCAGCGGGGGGCTCTCCTACGAGCAGTACTTC. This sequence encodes CASSPLSGGLSYEQYF.

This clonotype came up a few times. The CDR3 reads CASSMGDNEAFF. Here the CDR3 DNA reads TGTGCCAGTAGTATGGGGGACAACGAAGCTTTCTTT. This chain connects TRBV19 to TRBJ1-1; weak D call: TRBD1 (6 bases). CDR1 and CDR2 (germline): LNHDA, SQIVND (reference sequence). Trimming stripped 3 bases from V and 8 bases from J, with 10 bases between. The CDR3 runs to 12 residues.